The 17 T cell receptor beta chains below come from one sample, sequenced in a study of T cells in localized non-small cell lung cancer. The repertoire was sequenced with immunoSEQ multiplex PCR; TCRdb's copy has only in-frame clones and lacks some. The data contain 55,000 to 80,000 clones, 84% of them seen just once; the ten biggest clones take up approximately 13%. This material consisted of peripheral blood, taken before any cancer treatment. Receptor source: a female donor at least 60 years old with stage I lung adenocarcinoma.

Here the CDR3 reads CASRRQGVVGFF. CDR3 nucleotide sequence: TGTGCCAGCAGACGACAGGGGGTAGTGGGTTTCTTT. The rearrangement links TRBV2 to TRBJ1-1, with 9 nucleotides matching TRBD1. The CDR3 has 12 residues. CDR1 is SNHLY, CDR2 FYNNEI, per germline. V was clipped by 6 bases and J by 13 bases; unmatched bases: 9.

The sample holds a few counts of this clone. The chain couples TRBV11-3 to TRBJ2-7, with 7 positions matching TRBD2. Per germline, CDR1 SGHNT and CDR2 YENEEA. The CDR3 extends over 15 amino acids. V was clipped by 2 bases and J by 2 bases; unmatched bases: 6. CDR3 region: CASSLPRAGPYEQYF. The CDR3 DNA reads as TGTGCCAGCAGCTTACCGCGAGCGGGACCCTACGAGCAGTACTTC. The full variable domain, in which reference TRBV11-3 and TRBJ2-7 provide the parts outside the CDR3, is EAGVVQSPRYKIIEKKQPVAFWCNPISGHNTLYWYLQNLGQGPELLIRYENEEAVDDSQLPKDRFSAERLKGVDSTLKIQPAELGDSAVYLCASSLPRAGPYEQYFGPGTRLTVT.

J is TRBJ2-2 and V is TRBV11-2, with TRBD1 matching 10 bases. CDR1 is SGHAT, CDR2 FQNNGV, per germline. Trimming took 5 bases from V and 7 from J; bases not matched to a gene: 13. The CDR3 is made up of 17 amino acids. The CDR3 DNA sequence: TGTGCCAGCAGCCCCCGCCACTCCGGGACAGGGGTCGGGGAGCTGTTTTTT. Protein sequence: CASSPRHSGTGVGELFF. The full variable domain, rest sourced from reference TRBV11-2 and TRBJ2-2, is EAGVAQSPRYKIIEKRQSVAFWCNPISGHATLYWYQQILGQGPKLLIQFQNNGVVDDSQLPKDRFSAERLKGVDSTLKIQPAKLEDSAVYLCASSPRHSGTGVGELFFGEGSRLTVL.

This clone was seen only a few times. This chain links TRBV28 with TRBJ1-2; D not resolved. CDR1 is MDHEN and CDR2 is SYDVKM in the germline V gene. The CDR3 has 13 amino acids. The germline V and J ends were trimmed by 1 base and 9 bases, with 12 bases remaining between them. Here the CDR3 reads CASSLFRAISYTF. The CDR3, as DNA: TGTGCCAGCAGTTTATTCCGAGCTATTAGCTACACCTTC.

The V and J genes are TRBV5-1 and TRBJ2-1; 11 bases line up with TRBD2. CDR1 and CDR2 from the germline V gene are SGHRS and YFSETQ. V shed 4 bases and J 7 bases; nucleotides not matched to a gene: 7. This CDR3 comprises 15 residues. CDR3 residues: CASSRELAGVNEQFF. The CDR3 region has the DNA TGCGCCAGCAGCCGTGAACTAGCGGGAGTTAATGAGCAGTTCTTC.

The J gene is TRBJ2-3, the V gene TRBV6-5; D is perhaps TRBD2 (6 bases). The CDR3 runs 13 residues. V lost 6 bases and J lost 4, with 11 bases in between. Germline V gene data show CDR1 as MNHEY and CDR2 as SVGAGI. The CDR3 nucleotides are TGTGCCAGCAGGGAGGGGTTCCCAGATACGCAGTATTTT. This sequence encodes CASREGFPDTQYF.

The chain employs TRBV7-8 and TRBJ1-5, with D tentatively TRBD1 (6 bases). Trimming stripped 2 bases from V and 0 bases from J, with 20 bases between. The V gene's germline CDR1 is SGHVS and CDR2 FQNEAQ. This CDR3 spans 19 amino acids. CDR3 bases: TGTGCCAGCAGCTTAAGGTCGCGACAGACAGGCAATAGCAATCAGCCCCAGCATTTT. Amino acids: CASSLRSRQTGNSNQPQHF.

The genes are TRBV19 and TRBJ2-7, with 7 bases matching TRBD2. The germline V gene encodes CDR1 LNHDA and CDR2 SQIVND (reference sequence). After removal of 6 bases from V and 5 bases from J, the junction contained 7 bases not matched to a gene. This CDR3 region has 13 residues. CDR3 in amino acids: CASSPRSGDEQYF. As DNA, the CDR3 is TGTGCCAGTAGCCCAAGGAGCGGGGACGAGCAGTACTTC.

This clone occurred once. This sample includes further DNA sequences coding for the same CDR3. V is TRBV6-5 and J is TRBJ2-3; perhaps D is TRBD1 or TRBD2 (6 bases each). V was trimmed by 2 bases and J by 1 base, leaving 10 bases between them. The CDR3 has 15 residues. Germline CDR1 and CDR2: MNHEY and SVGAGI. CDR3 coding DNA: TGTGCCAGCAGTTACCGGGGGCACGGCACAGATACGCAGTATTTT. As protein: CASSYRGHGTDTQYF.

The rearrangement uses TRBV9 and TRBJ2-1; D gene ambiguous. Trimming cost V 5 bases and J 5 bases, with 5 bases left between them. The CDR3 totals 11 residues. Germline assignment: CDR1 SGDLS and CDR2 YYNGEE. The CDR3 reads CASSINNEQFF. The CDR3 DNA follows: TGTGCCAGCAGTATCAACAATGAGCAGTTCTTC. Looking up the rest from reference TRBV9 and TRBJ2-1 gives the full variable domain: DSGVTQTPKHLITATGQRVTLRCSPRSGDLSVYWYQQSLDQGLQFLIQYYNGEERAKGNILERFSAQQFPDLHSELNLSSLELGDSALYFCASSINNEQFFGPGTRLTVL.

The genes are TRBV28 and TRBJ2-5; perhaps TRBD1 as D (5 bases). V lost 5 bases to trimming and J lost 1 base, with 14 bases between them. Germline loops: CDR1 MDHEN, CDR2 SYDVKM. CDR3 length: 15 residues. CDR3 sequence: CASSSETVSQETQYF. CDR3 in DNA: TGTGCCAGCAGTAGCGAGACAGTCTCCCAAGAGACCCAGTACTTC.

The table lists this clone with a count of one. The V call is TRBV25-1, the J call TRBJ2-3, with 8 bases fitting TRBD1. V gave up 3 bases and J gave up 2 bases; unmatched junction bases: 13. The CDR3 loop spans 18 amino acids. Germline V lookup: CDR1 MGHDK, CDR2 SYGVNS. The CDR3 region is CASSDLRDRQKPTDTQYF. CDR3 DNA: TGTGCCAGCAGTGATCTTCGGGACAGGCAAAAGCCCACAGATACGCAGTATTTT.

The rearrangement links TRBV11-2 to TRBJ2-5; TRBD1 aligns across 7 bases. Germline V gene data show CDR1 as SGHAT and CDR2 as FQNNGV. V dropped 4 bases and J dropped 1; count of bases not matched to a gene: 3. CDR3 size: 14 residues. The CDR3: CASSWTGPQETQYF. As DNA, the CDR3 is TGTGCCAGCAGCTGGACAGGTCCCCAAGAGACCCAGTACTTC.

This clone was seen only once. The chain is built from TRBV19 and TRBJ2-6; D gene unclear. Germline V gene lookup returns CDR1 LNHDA and CDR2 SQIVND (reference sequence). This CDR3 is built from 13 residues. V dropped 8 bases and J dropped 3 bases, with 8 bases sitting between them. The CDR3, as DNA: TGTGCCAGTCAGCTAAGTGGGGCCAACGTCCTGACTTTC. Its protein product is CASQLSGANVLTF.

CDR3 nucleotides: TGTGCCAGCAGCCAACAGGGGCGGAGGGGTGAAAAACTGTTTTTT. Its protein product is CASSQQGRRGEKLFF. The chain links TRBV28 to TRBJ1-4, with 7 nucleotides matching TRBD1. V lost 6 bases, J lost 7 bases, and 11 bases stayed unmatched. Germline CDR1 is MDHEN and CDR2 is SYDVKM. This CDR3 has 15 amino acids.

The CDR3 spells CASTQQGWEPQHF. Written as DNA, the CDR3 is TGTGCCAGCACCCAACAGGGGTGGGAGCCCCAGCATTTT. The rearrangement joins TRBV7-8 to TRBJ1-5; 7 positions agree with TRBD1. Germline V lookup: CDR1 SGHVS, CDR2 FQNEAQ. V was clipped by 7 bases and J by 8 bases; unmatched bases: 8. The CDR3 is made up of 13 amino acids.

The chain is built from TRBV2 and TRBJ2-2; TRBD2 might be the D (6 bases). V lost 3 bases to trimming and J lost 4 bases, with 15 bases between them. The CDR3 consists of 16 residues. Germline loops: CDR1 SNHLY, CDR2 FYNNEI. This chain's CDR3 is CASSEWVAEPTGELFF. Written as DNA, the CDR3 is TGTGCCAGCAGTGAGTGGGTAGCGGAGCCCACCGGGGAGCTGTTTTTT.